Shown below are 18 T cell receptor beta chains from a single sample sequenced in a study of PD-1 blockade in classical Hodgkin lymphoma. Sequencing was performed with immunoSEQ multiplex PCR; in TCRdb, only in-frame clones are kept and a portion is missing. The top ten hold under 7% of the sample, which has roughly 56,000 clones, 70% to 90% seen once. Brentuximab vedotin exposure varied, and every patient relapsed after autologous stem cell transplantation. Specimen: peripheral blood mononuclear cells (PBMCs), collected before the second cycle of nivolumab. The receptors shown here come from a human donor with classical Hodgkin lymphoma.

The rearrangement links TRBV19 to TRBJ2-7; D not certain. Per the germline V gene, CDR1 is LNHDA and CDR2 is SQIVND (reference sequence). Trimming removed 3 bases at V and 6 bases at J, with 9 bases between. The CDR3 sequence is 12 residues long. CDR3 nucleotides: TGTGCCAGTAGTATGGATGAAGTCGAGCAGTACTTC. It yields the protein CASSMDEVEQYF.

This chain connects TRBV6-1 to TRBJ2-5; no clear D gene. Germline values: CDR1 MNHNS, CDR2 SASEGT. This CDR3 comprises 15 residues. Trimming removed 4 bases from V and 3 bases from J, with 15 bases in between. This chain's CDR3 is CASSAGELTEETQYF. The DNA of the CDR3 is TGTGCCAGCAGTGCGGGTGAACTAACGGAAGAGACCCAGTACTTC.

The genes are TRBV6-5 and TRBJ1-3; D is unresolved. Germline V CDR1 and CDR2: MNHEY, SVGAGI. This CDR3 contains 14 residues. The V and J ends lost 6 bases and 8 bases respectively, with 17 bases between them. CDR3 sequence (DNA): TGTGCCAGCAGCCAGGATTACTTAGAAGACACCATATATTTT. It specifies CASSQDYLEDTIYF.

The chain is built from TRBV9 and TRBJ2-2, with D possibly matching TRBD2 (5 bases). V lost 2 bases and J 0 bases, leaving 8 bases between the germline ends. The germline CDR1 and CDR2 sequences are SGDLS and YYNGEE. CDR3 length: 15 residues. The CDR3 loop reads CASSVRTSNTGELFF. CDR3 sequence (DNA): TGTGCCAGCAGCGTGCGGACTTCGAACACCGGGGAGCTGTTTTTT.

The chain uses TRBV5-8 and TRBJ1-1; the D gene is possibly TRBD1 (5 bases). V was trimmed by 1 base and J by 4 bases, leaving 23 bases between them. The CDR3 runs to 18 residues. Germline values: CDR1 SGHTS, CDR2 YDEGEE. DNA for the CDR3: TGTGCCAGCAGCTTGATTGGGGTAAGGGGCCTCGGGCGCACTGAAGCTTTCTTT. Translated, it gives CASSLIGVRGLGRTEAFF.

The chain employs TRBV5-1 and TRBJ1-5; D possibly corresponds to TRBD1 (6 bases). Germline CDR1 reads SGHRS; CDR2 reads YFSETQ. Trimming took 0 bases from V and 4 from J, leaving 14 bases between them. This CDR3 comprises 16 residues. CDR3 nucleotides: TGCGCCAGCAGCTTGGGGATGGCAGGGACAAATCAGCCCCAGCATTTT. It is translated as CASSLGMAGTNQPQHF.

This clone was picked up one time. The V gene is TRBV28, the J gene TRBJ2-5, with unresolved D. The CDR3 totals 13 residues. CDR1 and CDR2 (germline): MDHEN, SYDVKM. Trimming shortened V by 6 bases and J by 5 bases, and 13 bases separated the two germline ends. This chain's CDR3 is CASREYVRETQYF. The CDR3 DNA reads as TGTGCCAGCAGGGAGTACGTTCGGGAGACCCAGTACTTC.

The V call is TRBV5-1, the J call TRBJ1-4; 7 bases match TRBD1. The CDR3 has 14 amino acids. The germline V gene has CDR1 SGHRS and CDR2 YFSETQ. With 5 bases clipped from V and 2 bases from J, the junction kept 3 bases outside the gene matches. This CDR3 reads CASSMTGTNEKLFF. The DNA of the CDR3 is TGCGCCAGCAGTATGACAGGGACTAATGAAAAACTGTTTTTT.

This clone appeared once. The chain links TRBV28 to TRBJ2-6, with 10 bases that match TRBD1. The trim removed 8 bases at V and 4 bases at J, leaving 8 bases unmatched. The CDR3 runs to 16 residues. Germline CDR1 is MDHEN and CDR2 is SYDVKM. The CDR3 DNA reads TGTGCCAGCCAGGGACAGGGGTCGATCGGGGCCAACGTCCTGACTTTC. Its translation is CASQGQGSIGANVLTF. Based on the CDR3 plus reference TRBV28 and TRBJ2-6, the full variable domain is DVKVTQSSRYLVKRTGEKVFLECVQDMDHENMFWYRQDPGLGLRLIYFSYDVKMKEKGDIPEGYSVSREKKERFSLILESASTNQTSMYLCASQGQGSIGANVLTFGAGSRLTVL.

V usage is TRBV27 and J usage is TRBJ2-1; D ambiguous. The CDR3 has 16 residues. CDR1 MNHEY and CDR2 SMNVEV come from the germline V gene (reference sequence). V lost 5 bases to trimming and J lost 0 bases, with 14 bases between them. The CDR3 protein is CASSLPRESSYNEQFF. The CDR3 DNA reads TGTGCCAGCAGTCTCCCGCGTGAGAGCTCCTACAATGAGCAGTTCTTC.

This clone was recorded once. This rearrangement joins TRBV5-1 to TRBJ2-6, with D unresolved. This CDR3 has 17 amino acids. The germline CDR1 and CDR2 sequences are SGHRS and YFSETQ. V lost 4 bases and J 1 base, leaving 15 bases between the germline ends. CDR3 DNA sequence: TGCGCCAGCAGCACCTCCGTCCAGGTGTCTGGGGCCAACGTCCTGACTTTC. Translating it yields CASSTSVQVSGANVLTF.

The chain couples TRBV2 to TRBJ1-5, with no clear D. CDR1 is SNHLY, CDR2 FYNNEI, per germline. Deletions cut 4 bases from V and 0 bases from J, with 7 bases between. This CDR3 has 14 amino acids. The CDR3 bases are TGTGCCAGCAGTGGGCTTTCTAGCAATCAGCCCCAGCATTTT. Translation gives CASSGLSSNQPQHF.

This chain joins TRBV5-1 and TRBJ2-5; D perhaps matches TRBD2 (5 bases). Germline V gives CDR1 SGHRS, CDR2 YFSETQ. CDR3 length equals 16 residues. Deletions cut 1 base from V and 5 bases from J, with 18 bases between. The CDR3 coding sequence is TGCGCCAGCAGCTTGTCCTTAGGCGGAATAGCGGAGACCCAGTACTTC. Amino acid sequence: CASSLSLGGIAETQYF.

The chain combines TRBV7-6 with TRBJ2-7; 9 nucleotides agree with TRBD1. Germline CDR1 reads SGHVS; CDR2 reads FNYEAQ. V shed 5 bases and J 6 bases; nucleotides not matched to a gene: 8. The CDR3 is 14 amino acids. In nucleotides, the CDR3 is TGTGCCAGCAGCGTAGGGACAGGGTCAGCCGAGCAGTACTTC. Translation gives CASSVGTGSAEQYF. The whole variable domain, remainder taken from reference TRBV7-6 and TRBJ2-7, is GAGVSQSPRYKVTKRGQDVALRCDPISGHVSLYWYRQALGQGPEFLTYFNYEAQQDKSGLPNDRFSAERPEGSISTLTIQRTEQRDSAMYRCASSVGTGSAEQYFGPGTRLTVT.

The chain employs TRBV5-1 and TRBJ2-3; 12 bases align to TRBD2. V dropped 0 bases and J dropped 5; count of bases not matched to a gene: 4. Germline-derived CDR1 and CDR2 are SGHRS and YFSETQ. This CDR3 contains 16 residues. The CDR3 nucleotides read TGCGCCAGCAGCTTGGGGACTAGCGGGGAAGAAGATACGCAGTATTTT. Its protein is CASSLGTSGEEDTQYF.

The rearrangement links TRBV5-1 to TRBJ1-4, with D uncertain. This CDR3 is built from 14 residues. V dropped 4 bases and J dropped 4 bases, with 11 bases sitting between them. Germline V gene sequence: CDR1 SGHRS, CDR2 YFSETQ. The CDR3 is CASSGRANNEKLFF. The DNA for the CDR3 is TGCGCCAGCAGCGGGAGGGCCAATAATGAAAAACTGTTTTTT.

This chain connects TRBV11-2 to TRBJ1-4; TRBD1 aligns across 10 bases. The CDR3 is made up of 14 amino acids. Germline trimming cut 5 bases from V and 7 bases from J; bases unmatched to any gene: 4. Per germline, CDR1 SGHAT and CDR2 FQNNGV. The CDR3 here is CASSQTGGSEKLFF. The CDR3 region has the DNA TGTGCCAGCAGCCAGACAGGGGGCTCTGAAAAACTGTTTTTT.

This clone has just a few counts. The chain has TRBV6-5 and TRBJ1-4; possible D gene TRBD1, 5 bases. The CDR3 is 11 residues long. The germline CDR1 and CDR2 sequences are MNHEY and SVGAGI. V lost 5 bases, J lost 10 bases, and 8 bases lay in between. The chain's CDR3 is CASSTGLKLFF. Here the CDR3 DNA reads TGTGCCAGCAGTACAGGTTTAAAACTGTTTTTT.